The 14 T cell receptor beta chains listed next were all sequenced from one sample in a study of T-cell reconstitution after alpha-beta-depleted transplantation in children (dated by TCRdb to 2016 to 2018). Libraries were made using PCR. TCRdb shows the sequencer as Illumina HiSeq 2500. TCR library preparation used molecular barcoding, with unique molecular identifiers applied to normalize quantification of the TCRbeta repertoire. TCRdb trimmed the raw reads at Q25, called clones with MiXCR and kept productive beta chains. Every distinct CDR3 protein forms one entry, paired with its most common genes and DNA. Here the sample has about a million distinct CDR3 sequences; about 31% occur a single time. The ten most abundant clones make up over 25% of the sample. In the paper's terms, the treatment or condition label means: allogeneic hematopoietic cell transplantation with graft depleted of TCRalphabeta T cells and CD19 B cells.

Sequenced here: PBMCs, mostly from graft donor cells, sampled 360 days after TCRalphabeta/CD19-depleted stem cell transplant. These TCRs come from a boy under two years old who had a stem cell transplant for SCID, so the T cells may come from the graft donor.

V is TRBV12-3 or TRBV12-4 and J is TRBJ2-3; 11 bases map to TRBD2. The ends lost 3 bases at V and 7 bases at J; junction bases unmatched: 6. The CDR3 contains 15 residues. As DNA, the CDR3 is TGTGCCAGCAGTTTGATAGCGGGGGGGCCAAATACGCAGTATTTT. This sequence encodes CASSLIAGGPNTQYF.

In this sample, this clonotype turned up a few times. This sequence joins TRBV5-1 and TRBJ2-1; TRBD2 is a possible D gene (6 bases). V lost 1 base to trimming and J lost 7 bases, with 15 bases between them. CDR1 and CDR2 from the germline V gene are SGHRS and YFSETQ. This CDR3 comprises 15 residues. CDR3 sequence reads: CASSLPGLGENEQFF. The CDR3 DNA sequence: TGCGCCAGCAGCTTGCCGGGACTCGGGGAAAATGAGCAGTTCTTC.

This clonotype was seen more than once but under ten times. The chain carries TRBV5-1 and TRBJ2-5; D remains unclear. From germline, CDR1 is SGHRS and CDR2 YFSETQ. The V end lost 5 bases, the J end lost 1 base, and 9 bases lay between the germline ends. There are 13 residues in the CDR3. The CDR3 loop reads CASRVSPQETQYF. The CDR3 DNA sequence: TGCGCCAGCAGGGTTAGTCCCCAAGAGACCCAGTACTTC.

The chain employs TRBV4-1 and TRBJ2-5, with a tentative D call TRBD2 (5 bases). Per germline, CDR1 MGHRA and CDR2 YSYEKL. The V and J ends lost 1 base and 0 bases respectively, with 12 bases between them. The CDR3 runs to 16 residues. The CDR3 sequence: CASSQGRRGNQETQYF. CDR3 coding DNA: TGCGCCAGCAGCCAAGGACGGCGAGGGAACCAAGAGACCCAGTACTTC.

The rearrangement links TRBV20-1 to TRBJ2-2; D possibly uses TRBD1 or TRBD2 (5 bases each). Germline V lookup: CDR1 DFQATT, CDR2 SNEGSKA (reference sequence). CDR3 length equals 13 residues. Trimming pared 6 bases from V and 8 bases from J, leaving 16 bases between. Here the CDR3 reads CSAWDLSQGELFF. The DNA for the CDR3 is TGCAGTGCCTGGGACCTCTCGCAGGGGGAGCTGTTTTTT.

This rearrangement joins TRBV11-1 to TRBJ2-7, with D possibly TRBD1 on 5 matching bases. The V end lost 5 bases, the J end lost 3 bases, and 14 bases lay between the germline ends. Per the germline V gene, CDR1 is SGHAT and CDR2 is FQDESV (reference sequence). This CDR3 is 14 amino acids long. The CDR3, as DNA: TGTGCCAGCAGCCCAACCCTGACAGTCTACGAGCAGTACTTC. Protein: CASSPTLTVYEQYF. Full variable domain (outside the CDR3, taken from reference TRBV11-1 and TRBJ2-7): EAEVAQSPRYKITEKSQAVAFWCDPISGHATLYWYRQILGQGPELLVQFQDESVVDDSQLPKDRFSAERLKGVDSTLKIQPAELGDSAMYLCASSPTLTVYEQYFGPGTRLTVT.

The chain's CDR3 is CASSSGAGDTQYF. As DNA, the CDR3 is TGTGCCAGCTCAAGCGGGGCAGGAGATACGCAGTATTTT. V and J are TRBV18 and TRBJ2-3; 7 bases are shared with TRBD2. This CDR3 has 13 residues. After removal of 5 bases from V and 5 bases from J, the junction contained 4 bases not matched to a gene. Germline V gives CDR1 KGHSH, CDR2 LQKENI.

This clonotype was observed a handful of times. The chain couples TRBV18 to TRBJ2-5; D is unclear. V shed 3 bases and J shed 2 bases, with 19 bases lying between them. The V gene's germline CDR1 is KGHSH and CDR2 LQKENI. The CDR3 spans 17 residues. CDR3 in DNA: TGTGCCAGCTCACCGCCTACCGACCTTAAGATTCAAGAGACCCAGTACTTC. As protein: CASSPPTDLKIQETQYF.

This clonotype was seen more than once but under ten times. The chain employs TRBV27 and TRBJ1-4, with TRBD1 identical over 8 bases. CDR3 length: 16 amino acids. Trimming at V came to 6 bases and at J to 7 bases, leaving 13 bases not matched to a gene. Germline V gene lookup returns CDR1 MNHEY and CDR2 SMNVEV (reference sequence). The CDR3 DNA reads as TGTGCCAGCAGCCGAACATACGGACAGGGAAGTGAAAAACTGTTTTTT. It is translated as CASSRTYGQGSEKLFF.

At least ten counts were recorded for this clonotype. The rearrangement joins TRBV5-5 to TRBJ2-3, with no clear D. Germline V gives CDR1 SGHKS, CDR2 YYEKEE (reference sequence). CDR3 length equals 14 residues. V was clipped by 0 bases and J by 3 bases, with 8 bases between them. CDR3: CASSLVPDTDTQYF. In DNA, the CDR3 is TGTGCCAGCAGCTTGGTACCAGATACAGATACGCAGTATTTT.

This clonotype occurred many times. The CDR3 DNA follows: TGCAGCTTCTCCAGAGGCCCAAACGAGCAGTACTTC. It encodes CSFSRGPNEQYF. V gene TRBV29-1 combines with J gene TRBJ2-7; D uncertain. V was clipped by 8 bases and J by 5 bases, with 16 bases between them. Germline V lookup: CDR1 SQVTM, CDR2 ANQGSEA. This CDR3 contains 12 residues.

The V and J genes are TRBV7-3 and TRBJ2-7, with D uncertain. The CDR3 totals 15 residues. Trimming shortened V by 1 base and J by 5 bases, and 15 bases separated the two germline ends. CDR1 is SGHTA, CDR2 FQGTGA, per germline. CDR3 DNA sequence: TGTGCCAGCAGCTTAATGCCAGGTGTATCCCACGAGCAGTACTTC. Encoded protein: CASSLMPGVSHEQYF.

This clonotype was recorded a few times. The chain employs TRBV20-1 and TRBJ2-7; tentatively, D is TRBD2 (6 bases). The CDR3 is made up of 15 amino acids. V was trimmed by 7 bases and J by 10 bases, leaving 29 bases between them. Germline CDR1 and CDR2: DFQATT and SNEGSKA (reference sequence). The CDR3 protein is CSVLSREDGYMIQYF. CDR3 DNA sequence: TGCAGTGTTCTCAGCAGGGAGGACGGATATATGATACAGTACTTC.

V gene TRBV9 combines with J gene TRBJ2-3; no reliable D call. CDR1 SGDLS and CDR2 YYNGEE come from the germline V gene. V was pared by 0 bases and J by 0 bases, with 11 bases between. The CDR3 length is 16 residues. CDR3 protein: CASSVAGVTSTDTQYF. In DNA form, the CDR3 reads TGTGCCAGCAGCGTAGCCGGCGTTACTAGCACAGATACGCAGTATTTT.